The 26 T cell receptor beta chains in this list originate from one sample, sequenced in a study of OX40 agonist ivuxolimab in advanced cancers. The table came from immunoSEQ multiplex PCR; TCRdb's copy has only in-frame clones and leaves some out. The data hold tens of thousands of clones, with 88% observed a single time. The source was CD4+ or CD8+ T cells sorted from blood, collected in a trial of the OX40 agonist ivuxolimab. The receptor source for this set is an adult with an advanced solid tumor such as melanoma, head and neck, liver or kidney cancer.

This chain connects TRBV7-3 to TRBJ1-2, with TRBD1 matching 7 bases. From germline, CDR1 is SGHTA and CDR2 FQGTGA. The CDR3 runs to 14 residues. With V trimmed by 5 bases and J by 4 bases, 7 bases remained unmatched. The CDR3 loop is CASSPAGGGYGYTF. DNA of the CDR3: TGTGCCAGCAGCCCCGCAGGGGGAGGCTATGGCTACACCTTC.

This clone showed up just once. This rearrangement joins TRBV6-5 to TRBJ2-1, with 10 bases lining up with TRBD2. The junction had 5 bases not matched to a gene; V was cut back by 3 bases and J by 6 bases. CDR3 size: 15 residues. Germline lookup yields CDR1 MNHEY and CDR2 SVGAGI. The CDR3 loop is CASSYSSGGGNEQFF. The CDR3 region has the DNA TGTGCCAGCAGTTATTCGAGCGGGGGGGGCAATGAGCAGTTCTTC.

The table lists this clone with a count of one. The V call is TRBV29-1, the J call TRBJ2-3; D possibly corresponds to TRBD1 (6 bases). CDR1 and CDR2 (germline): SQVTM, ANQGSEA. CDR3 length equals 12 residues. Trimming removed 5 bases at V and 7 bases at J, with 13 bases between. The CDR3 is CSVPTGSNTQYF. The CDR3 bases are TGCAGCGTTCCTACAGGGTCAAATACGCAGTATTTT.

The chain employs TRBV27 and TRBJ1-5; weak D call: TRBD1 (6 bases). The V gene's germline CDR1 is MNHEY and CDR2 SMNVEV (reference sequence). The CDR3 has 12 residues. V shed 8 bases and J shed 3 bases, with 8 bases lying between them. As DNA, the CDR3 is TGTGCCAGCGGACAGCACAATCAGCCCCAGCATTTT. It encodes CASGQHNQPQHF.

The chain has TRBV2 and TRBJ2-7, with D possibly being TRBD1 (5 bases). The V gene lost 7 bases and the J gene lost 0 bases, with 13 bases spanning the gap. Germline assignment: CDR1 SNHLY and CDR2 FYNNEI. The length of the CDR3 is 14 residues. The CDR3 loop is CASTDSLTSYEQYF. In nucleotides, the CDR3 is TGTGCCAGCACCGACAGCCTCACCTCCTACGAGCAGTACTTC.

CDR3 loop: CASSGSGTYEQYF. DNA of the CDR3: TGTGCCAGCAGCGGTAGCGGCACCTACGAGCAGTACTTC. The V and J genes are TRBV7-9 and TRBJ2-7, with D perhaps TRBD2 (6 bases). The CDR3 runs 13 residues. From germline, CDR1 is SEHNR and CDR2 FQNEAQ (reference sequence). The V gene lost 5 bases and the J gene lost 2 bases, with 10 bases spanning the gap.

The gene calls are TRBV19 and TRBJ2-7; D is undetermined. This CDR3 comprises 12 residues. The ends were cut back, 8 bases at V and 4 bases at J, with 12 bases in the middle. The V gene's germline CDR1 is LNHDA and CDR2 SQIVND (reference sequence). CDR3 sequence reads: CASGTSAYEQYF. CDR3 bases: TGTGCCAGTGGTACGTCGGCGTACGAGCAGTACTTC.

The chain is built from TRBV5-4 and TRBJ2-2; no reliable D call. The germline gives CDR1 SGHNT, CDR2 YYREEE (reference sequence). Deletions cut 4 bases from V and 1 base from J, with 8 bases between. The CDR3 is made up of 14 amino acids. The CDR3 loop reads CASSGTENTGELFF. For the CDR3, the DNA is TGTGCCAGCAGCGGAACAGAGAACACCGGGGAGCTGTTTTTT.

For this clone: A junction boundary mismatches the germline segment, possibly from a read error. The V call is TRBV2, the J call TRBJ2-4, with a tentative D call TRBD1 (6 bases). CDR1 and CDR2 from the germline V gene are SNHLY and FYNNEI. This CDR3 contains 14 residues. The CDR3 loop reads CASREEGVKNIQYF. CDR3 sequence (DNA): TGTGCCAGCAGGGAAGAGGGGGTCAAAAACATTCAGTACTTC.

V usage is TRBV28 and J usage is TRBJ2-7; either TRBD1 or TRBD2 may supply D (5 bases each). The V and J ends lost 5 bases and 7 bases respectively, with 18 bases between them. This CDR3 has 14 amino acids. CDR1 and CDR2 from the germline V gene are MDHEN and SYDVKM. CDR3 amino acids: CASSLRYWDGEQYF. The DNA of the CDR3 is TGTGCCAGCAGTCTACGGTACTGGGACGGGGAGCAGTACTTC. Full variable domain (outside the CDR3, taken from reference TRBV28 and TRBJ2-7): DVKVTQSSRYLVKRTGEKVFLECVQDMDHENMFWYRQDPGLGLRLIYFSYDVKMKEKGDIPEGYSVSREKKERFSLILESASTNQTSMYLCASSLRYWDGEQYFGPGTRLTVT.

The chain links TRBV7-3 to TRBJ2-5; 8 bases fit TRBD2. This CDR3 has 15 amino acids. J was trimmed by 3 bases and V by 6 bases; bases with no gene match: 9. Germline CDR1 is SGHTA and CDR2 is FQGTGA. The CDR3 DNA sequence: TGTGCCAGCAGTTTTAGCGGGGCGTATGAAGAGACCCAGTACTTC. Amino acids: CASSFSGAYEETQYF.

This chain joins TRBV14 and TRBJ2-7, with D perhaps TRBD1 or TRBD2 (5 bases each). Looked up from germline, CDR1 is SGHDN and CDR2 is FVKESK. The CDR3 runs 13 residues. V was clipped by 0 bases and J by 11 bases, with 14 bases between them. In DNA, the CDR3 is TGTGCCAGCAGCCAAGATATCACGGGGCTTAAGTACTTC. It codes for CASSQDITGLKYF.

This clone was picked up a small number of times. The chain has TRBV27 and TRBJ2-4; weak D call: TRBD1 (5 bases). With 4 bases removed from V and 5 bases from J, the gap between germline ends came to 9 bases. Germline V lookup: CDR1 MNHEY, CDR2 SMNVEV (reference sequence). The CDR3 spans 13 residues. CDR3 sequence: CASSSQQENIQYF. The CDR3 region has the DNA TGTGCCAGCAGTTCCCAACAGGAAAACATTCAGTACTTC.

This chain uses TRBV9 with TRBJ2-6, with a possible D match to TRBD1 (6 bases). The CDR3 extends over 17 amino acids. Trimming stripped 3 bases from V and 0 bases from J, with 13 bases between. Per germline, CDR1 SGDLS and CDR2 YYNGEE. For the CDR3, the DNA is TGTGCCAGCAGCGACCAGCAGGGGTACTCTGGGGCCAACGTCCTGACTTTC. Amino acids: CASSDQQGYSGANVLTF.

This sequence joins TRBV4-3 and TRBJ1-5, with D uncertain. The V and J ends lost 1 base and 5 bases respectively, with 12 bases between them. This CDR3 spans 15 amino acids. Per germline, CDR1 LGHNA and CDR2 YSLEER. The CDR3 reads CASSQASGQDQPQHF. CDR3 bases: TGCGCCAGCAGCCAAGCATCAGGCCAGGATCAGCCCCAGCATTTT.

This chain links TRBV6-1 with TRBJ2-5; TRBD2 is a possible D gene (6 bases). Trimming took off 5 bases at V and 5 bases at J, with 12 bases between the two ends. Germline-derived CDR1 and CDR2 are MNHNS and SASEGT. The CDR3 spans 13 residues. CDR3 DNA: TGTGCCAGCAGTCTGACTAGAGGTGAGACCCAGTACTTC. This codes for CASSLTRGETQYF.

The J gene is TRBJ1-2, the V gene TRBV11-3; D remains ambiguous. The V gene's germline CDR1 is SGHNT and CDR2 YENEEA. V lost 5 bases to trimming and J lost 2 bases, with 9 bases between them. The CDR3 contains 13 residues. CDR3 sequence: CASSPRGNYGYTF. The CDR3 DNA reads as TGTGCCAGCAGCCCCAGAGGAAACTATGGCTACACCTTC.

V gene TRBV5-6 combines with J gene TRBJ2-1; TRBD2 is a possible D gene (6 bases). The germline V gene encodes CDR1 SGHDT and CDR2 YYEEEE. The V end was cut by 2 bases, the J end by 8 bases, with 26 bases between. This CDR3 has 18 residues. The CDR3 DNA is TGTGCCAGCAGCTTCCCCCATGGTGAGCGGGTCCCCGGAGATGAGCAGTTCTTC. Protein sequence: CASSFPHGERVPGDEQFF.

This chain's CDR3 is CASSSLAADTQYF. The CDR3 coding sequence is TGTGCCAGCAGCTCCCTAGCGGCGGATACGCAGTATTTT. The rearrangement links TRBV7-9 to TRBJ2-3; 7 bases map to TRBD2. V lost 4 bases and J lost 6; bases outside the gene matches: 4. The CDR3 covers 13 residues. Germline V gene sequence: CDR1 SEHNR, CDR2 FQNEAQ (reference sequence). The full variable domain, in which reference TRBV7-9 and TRBJ2-3 provide the parts outside the CDR3, is DTGVSQNPRHKITKRGQNVTFRCDPISEHNRLYWYRQTLGQGPEFLTYFQNEAQLEKSRLLSDRFSAERPKGSFSTLEIQRTEQGDSAMYLCASSSLAADTQYFGPGTRLTVL.

V and J are TRBV5-6 and TRBJ2-7; D possibly uses TRBD1 or TRBD2 (5 bases each). This CDR3 region has 18 residues. The germline V and J ends were trimmed by 1 base and 2 bases, with 22 bases remaining between them. Per germline, CDR1 SGHDT and CDR2 YYEEEE. CDR3 residues: CASSLRGRETVRPYEQYF. CDR3 DNA sequence: TGTGCCAGCAGCTTGAGGGGCAGGGAGACGGTGAGGCCCTACGAGCAGTACTTC.

V and J are TRBV4-1 and TRBJ1-1; D might be TRBD1 (6 bases). Germline V CDR1 and CDR2: MGHRA, YSYEKL. The V gene lost 1 base and the J gene lost 3 bases, with 12 bases spanning the gap. CDR3 size: 15 residues. CDR3 region: CASSQGPGADTEAFF. In nucleotides, the CDR3 is TGCGCCAGCAGCCAAGGCCCAGGGGCAGACACTGAAGCTTTCTTT.

The rearrangement joins TRBV29-1 to TRBJ2-2; unclear D gene. The CDR3 has 11 residues. V lost 7 bases to trimming and J lost 7 bases, with 10 bases between them. Germline V lookup: CDR1 SQVTM, CDR2 ANQGSEA. CDR3 sequence (DNA): TGCAGCGCCGTAGCTGGCGGGGAGCTGTTTTTT. This encodes CSAVAGGELFF.

The chain is built from TRBV19 and TRBJ2-7, with D hard to call. The CDR3 contains 13 residues. The germline CDR1 and CDR2 sequences are LNHDA and SQIVND (reference sequence). Between the trimmed V and J ends, which lost 8 bases and 0 bases, there was a span of 11 bases. In DNA, the CDR3 is TGTGCCAGTTCGGCGTCCCGCTCCTACGAGCAGTACTTC. Translated, it gives CASSASRSYEQYF.

This clone showed up just once. The chain links TRBV27 to TRBJ2-7; a possible D gene is TRBD1 (6 bases). This CDR3 contains 14 residues. The ends were cut back, 4 bases at V and 1 base at J, with 11 bases in the middle. Germline CDR1 reads MNHEY; CDR2 reads SMNVEV (reference sequence). In DNA form, the CDR3 reads TGTGCCAGCAGTTCATACAGGGTTTCCTACGAGCAGTACTTC. Translation gives CASSSYRVSYEQYF.

The table lists this clone with a count of one. The rearrangement uses TRBV6-5 and TRBJ1-5; TRBD1 might be the D (5 bases). CDR3 length equals 15 residues. Trimming removed 0 bases from V and 7 bases from J, with 13 bases in between. Germline CDR1 reads MNHEY; CDR2 reads SVGAGI. The CDR3 DNA follows: TGTGCCAGCAGTTACTCGTTGGATCGGGGGCAGCCCCAGCATTTT. Residues: CASSYSLDRGQPQHF.

The chain employs TRBV9 and TRBJ2-7, with 10 bases fitting TRBD1. With V trimmed by 7 bases and J by 5 bases, 9 bases remained unmatched. The CDR3 has 14 residues. CDR1 and CDR2 from the germline V gene are SGDLS and YYNGEE. The CDR3 loop is CASGKGQGTHEQYF. Written as DNA, the CDR3 is TGTGCCAGCGGAAAGGGACAGGGGACCCACGAGCAGTACTTC.